One and the same sample provided the 30 T cell receptor beta chains below, sequenced in a study of CD8+CD57+ T cells in acquired aplastic anemia. Genomic DNA templated the TCR beta VDJ and CDR3 profiling. TCRdb redid the calling of the reads with MiXCR, one entry per CDR3 protein. This table holds roughly 61,000 distinct CDR3 sequences, approximately 50% found once. In patients chosen for sequencing, flow cytometry had shown CD8+CD57+ cell expansion. Sequencing was performed on sorted CD4+, CD8+, or CD8+CD57+ T cells (not recorded which) from PBMCs. The receptors stem from a human donor with aplastic anemia.

The V gene is TRBV25-1, the J gene TRBJ2-5, with D maybe TRBD1 (6 bases). The CDR3 spans 12 residues. V was pared by 6 bases and J by 4 bases, with 9 bases between. The germline V gene encodes CDR1 MGHDK and CDR2 SYGVNS. CDR3 amino acids: CASSGQLETQYF. The CDR3 coding sequence is TGTGCCAGCAGCGGACAGCTAGAGACCCAGTACTTC.

The chain has TRBV2 and TRBJ2-3; 8 bases are a match to TRBD2. The V and J ends lost 6 bases and 4 bases, in that order; junction bases with no gene match: 6. Germline assignment: CDR1 SNHLY and CDR2 FYNNEI. This CDR3 spans 14 amino acids. The CDR3 is CASRSRGDSDTQYF. DNA for the CDR3: TGTGCCAGCAGGTCGCGGGGGGACTCAGATACGCAGTATTTT.

The genes are TRBV9 and TRBJ2-2, with D possibly matching TRBD2 (7 bases). V dropped 4 bases and J dropped 5 bases, with 12 bases sitting between them. Germline V CDR1 and CDR2: SGDLS, YYNGEE. The CDR3 runs 14 residues. Written as DNA, the CDR3 is TGTGCCAGCAGCTCGGAGGGGGGGACCGGGGAGCTGTTTTTT. This codes for CASSSEGGTGELFF.

The chain uses TRBV20-1 and TRBJ2-7; D remains ambiguous. V was clipped by 2 bases and J by 1 base, with 12 bases between them. The germline CDR1 and CDR2 sequences are DFQATT and SNEGSKA (reference sequence). This CDR3 is built from 14 residues. The chain's CDR3 is CSARPLNQSYEQYF. CDR3 nucleotides: TGCAGTGCTAGACCCCTCAACCAATCCTACGAGCAGTACTTC.

The V call is TRBV10-2, the J call TRBJ1-5; weak D call: TRBD1 (5 bases). V was cut by 4 bases and J by 7 bases, with 17 bases left in between. The CDR3 covers 15 residues. CDR1 is WSHSY and CDR2 is SAAADI in the germline V gene. CDR3 region: CASSGQTFSGQPQHF. DNA of the CDR3: TGCGCCAGCAGTGGACAGACTTTTAGCGGGCAGCCCCAGCATTTT.

The J gene is TRBJ1-2, the V gene TRBV10-3; no clear D gene. CDR3 length equals 12 residues. With 4 bases removed from V and 4 bases from J, the gap between germline ends came to 7 bases. CDR1 is ENHRY and CDR2 is SYGVKD in the germline V gene. CDR3 in DNA: TGTGCCATCAGTGTGGAAACCTATGGCTACACCTTC. Its protein is CAISVETYGYTF.

This clonotype was seen repeatedly, ten times or more. This chain uses TRBV30 with TRBJ1-1; D call uncertain. The CDR3 extends over 14 amino acids. Germline V gene data show CDR1 as GTSNPN and CDR2 as SVGIG (reference sequence). The ends were cut back, 0 bases at V and 7 bases at J, with 15 bases in the middle. CDR3 amino acids: CAWSVGIGRDEAFF. The CDR3 DNA reads TGTGCCTGGAGTGTAGGAATTGGGAGAGATGAAGCTTTCTTT. Supplemented by reference TRBV30 and TRBJ1-1, the full variable domain reads SQTIHQWPATLVQPVGSPLSLECTVEGTSNPNLYWYRQAAGRGLQLLFYSVGIGQISSEVPQNLSASRPQDRQFILSSKKLLLSDSGFYLCAWSVGIGRDEAFFGQGTRLTVV.

The chain is built from TRBV10-2 and TRBJ2-5, with D uncertain. V lost 4 bases, J lost 1 base, and 10 bases lay in between. Looked up from germline, CDR1 is WSHSY and CDR2 is SAAADI. CDR3 length: 14 amino acids. This chain's CDR3 is CASSVGVSQETQYF. CDR3 sequence (DNA): TGCGCCAGCAGTGTTGGGGTCAGCCAAGAGACCCAGTACTTC.

The gene calls are TRBV24-1 and TRBJ2-7; no reliable D call. This CDR3 has 12 residues. CDR1 KGHDR and CDR2 SFDVKD come from the germline V gene. The V gene lost 0 bases and the J gene lost 6 bases, with 5 bases spanning the gap. CDR3 in DNA: TGTGCCACCAGTGATTTGCTGGGCGAGCAGTACTTC. Encoded protein: CATSDLLGEQYF.

At least ten counts were recorded for this clonotype. The chain uses TRBV6-1 and TRBJ2-3; D is uncertain. CDR3 length: 15 residues. V lost 5 bases, J lost 1 base, and 13 bases lay in between. Germline values: CDR1 MNHNS, CDR2 SASEGT. CDR3 protein: CASSPSGGGTDTQYF. CDR3 coding DNA: TGTGCCAGCAGTCCTTCCGGCGGAGGCACAGATACGCAGTATTTT.

Details on this clonotype: No conserved phenylalanine or tryptophan ends this CDR3, so it is likely a read error. The DNA is left out, because the CDR3 cannot be placed on it with certainty; the CDR3 is given as TCRdb lists it. The rearrangement uses TRBV7-9 and TRBJ1-1. The CDR3 adds up to 8 amino acids, both ends counted. Germline lookup yields CDR1 SEHNR and CDR2 FQNEAQ (reference sequence). The CDR3 reads CASSSGSV.

V gene TRBV10-3 combines with J gene TRBJ1-4; the D is unclear. CDR1 is ENHRY, CDR2 SYGVKD, per germline. The CDR3 consists of 14 residues. V lost 3 bases and J lost 9, with 14 bases in between. The CDR3 reads CAISDSIVNQKLFF. For the CDR3, the DNA is TGTGCCATCAGTGACTCAATTGTGAACCAAAAACTGTTTTTT.

The gene calls are TRBV19 and TRBJ2-3; 7 bases line up with TRBD2. The V segment lost 9 bases and the J segment 0 bases; nucleotides outside the gene matches: 3. Per the germline V gene, CDR1 is LNHDA and CDR2 is SQIVND (reference sequence). The CDR3 is made up of 13 amino acids. CDR3 DNA sequence: TGTGCCAGCACTAGCGTGAGCACAGATACGCAGTATTTT. Translating gives CASTSVSTDTQYF.

This clonotype was counted many times. This chain uses TRBV25-1 with TRBJ2-2; D not resolved. Trimming pared 7 bases from V and 0 bases from J, leaving 6 bases between. The CDR3 runs 13 residues. Germline-derived CDR1 and CDR2 are MGHDK and SYGVNS. CDR3 sequence: CASTDSNTGELFF. CDR3 bases: TGTGCCAGCACAGACTCGAACACCGGGGAGCTGTTTTTT.

This clonotype has a count of ten or more. This chain connects TRBV7-8 to TRBJ2-1; possibly TRBD1 for D (6 bases). Germline CDR1 reads SGHVS; CDR2 reads FQNEAQ. This CDR3 contains 13 residues. V was trimmed by 4 bases and J by 8 bases, leaving 12 bases between them. CDR3 coding DNA: TGTGCCAGCAGCTCAGGGGTCGGGGATGAGCAGTTCTTC. Its translation is CASSSGVGDEQFF.

There are many counts of this clonotype. The chain has TRBV19 and TRBJ1-2; D is uncertain. CDR3 length: 13 amino acids. Germline V gives CDR1 LNHDA, CDR2 SQIVND (reference sequence). The germline V and J ends were trimmed by 2 bases and 5 bases, with 9 bases remaining between them. CDR3 DNA sequence: TGTGCCAGTAGTATATTGGCCGAGTATGGCTACACCTTC. Protein sequence: CASSILAEYGYTF. Full variable domain (remainder filled in from reference TRBV19 and TRBJ1-2): DGGITQSPKYLFRKEGQNVTLSCEQNLNHDAMYWYRQDPGQGLRLIYYSQIVNDFQKGDIAEGYSVSREKKESFPLTVTSAQKNPTAFYLCASSILAEYGYTFGSGTRLTVV.

By share, this clonotype counts as medium-sized. The chain links TRBV19 to TRBJ2-1; D remains ambiguous. The CDR3 runs 12 residues. Germline CDR1 LNHDA, CDR2 SQIVND (reference sequence). V was shortened by 3 bases and J by 4 bases, with 4 bases between the two germline ends. The CDR3 protein is CASSISYNEQFF. The CDR3 nucleotides read TGTGCCAGTAGTATTTCTTACAATGAGCAGTTCTTC.

The J gene is TRBJ2-7, the V gene TRBV20-1; 12 nucleotides agree with TRBD2. J gave up 7 bases and V 6 bases, and 13 bases lay outside the gene matches. The CDR3 totals 15 residues. CDR1 DFQATT and CDR2 SNEGSKA come from the germline V gene (reference sequence). CDR3 sequence reads: CSASQNGLAGWEQYF. The CDR3 DNA is TGCAGTGCCAGCCAGAACGGACTAGCGGGGTGGGAGCAGTACTTC.

The chain is built from TRBV2 and TRBJ1-5; tentatively, D is TRBD1 (6 bases). The CDR3 is made up of 15 amino acids. Trimming took 6 bases from V and 5 from J, leaving 17 bases between them. Germline loops: CDR1 SNHLY, CDR2 FYNNEI. This CDR3 is CASRVQGFTDQPQHF. CDR3 sequence (DNA): TGTGCCAGCAGGGTTCAGGGGTTCACGGATCAGCCCCAGCATTTT.

This clonotype was seen only a few times. This rearrangement joins TRBV6-2 or TRBV6-3 to TRBJ1-1, with D unclear. Between the trimmed V and J ends, which lost 4 bases and 5 bases, there was a span of 11 bases. This CDR3 has 13 residues. CDR1 and CDR2 from the germline V gene are MNHEY and SVGEGT. Here the CDR3 DNA reads TGTGCCAGCAGTTTGCGAGACCTTACTGAAGCTTTCTTT. Amino acid sequence: CASSLRDLTEAFF.

This rearrangement joins TRBV25-1 to TRBJ2-1; 9 bases match TRBD1. The closer fit of TRBJ2-7 to the DNA end suggests the J call may be wrong. The CDR3 covers 16 residues. Germline V gene lookup returns CDR1 MGHDK and CDR2 SYGVNS. The CDR3 is CASSPSVGTGTYEQYF. CDR3 bases: TGTGCCAGCAGTCCCTCGGTTGGGACAGGGACCTACGAGCAGTACTTC.

The CDR3 loop reads CATSLLGSRTDTQYF. CDR3 DNA sequence: TGTGCCACCAGCCTCCTGGGATCCCGCACAGATACGCAGTATTTT. J is TRBJ2-3 and V is TRBV15; D is unclear. Per germline, CDR1 LNHNV and CDR2 YYDKDF (reference sequence). CDR3 length equals 15 residues. The ends were cut back, 5 bases at V and 1 base at J, with 13 bases in the middle.

The V call is TRBV29-1, the J call TRBJ2-1; D not resolved. This CDR3 is 14 amino acids long. Germline CDR1 is SQVTM and CDR2 is ANQGSEA. The V end was cut by 4 bases, the J end by 0 bases, with 10 bases between. This CDR3 reads CSVVRQISYNEQFF. CDR3 DNA sequence: TGCAGCGTTGTTCGGCAGATCTCCTACAATGAGCAGTTCTTC.

This clonotype came up once. The rearrangement links TRBV7-9 to TRBJ1-4; the D is unclear. Per germline, CDR1 SEHNR and CDR2 FQNEAQ (reference sequence). V lost 4 bases to trimming and J lost 8 bases, with 20 bases between them. The CDR3 spans 16 residues. Here the CDR3 DNA reads TGTGCCAGCAGCTCCGGGCCCACCACGGCCGGAGAAAAACTGTTTTTT. Protein product: CASSSGPTTAGEKLFF.

At least ten counts were recorded for this clonotype. The V gene is TRBV6-4, the J gene TRBJ2-1; 10 nucleotides align to TRBD2. The germline V gene has CDR1 MRHNA and CDR2 SNTAGT. The CDR3 length is 19 residues. After removal of 0 bases from V and 8 bases from J, the junction contained 16 bases not matched to a gene. CDR3 in DNA: TGTGCCAGCAGTGACTCCCCGGGGCAAACTAGCGGGGTTGGCCATGAGCAGTTCTTC. It yields the protein CASSDSPGQTSGVGHEQFF.

The chain carries TRBV19 and TRBJ2-7; 10 bases agree with TRBD1. J gave up 2 bases and V 8 bases, and 6 bases lay outside the gene matches. The CDR3 extends over 14 amino acids. CDR1 is LNHDA, CDR2 SQIVND, per germline (reference sequence). The CDR3 reads CASQRGQGAYEQYF. As DNA, the CDR3 is TGTGCCAGTCAAAGAGGACAGGGGGCCTACGAGCAGTACTTC.

The J gene is TRBJ1-2, the V gene TRBV7-9, with a weak D call TRBD1 (6 bases). CDR1 is SEHNR and CDR2 is FQNEAQ in the germline V gene (reference sequence). CDR3 length equals 13 residues. V was clipped by 5 bases and J by 10 bases, with 17 bases between them. CDR3 nucleotides: TGTGCCAGCAGCATCAACCCCAGACAGGCCTACACCTTC. This translates into CASSINPRQAYTF.

The gene calls are TRBV7-3 and TRBJ1-2, with 10 bases fitting TRBD1. J gave up 2 bases and V 9 bases, and 9 bases lay outside the gene matches. Germline V gene data show CDR1 as SGHTA and CDR2 as FQGTGA. The CDR3 runs to 15 residues. CDR3 amino acids: CASSVDRGQNYGYTF. In DNA form, the CDR3 reads TGTGCCAGTAGTGTTGACAGGGGGCAGAACTATGGCTACACCTTC.

The chain couples TRBV6-4 to TRBJ1-6; no clear D gene. The V and J ends lost 7 bases and 5 bases respectively, with 12 bases between them. Germline assignment: CDR1 MRHNA and CDR2 SNTAGT. The length of the CDR3 is 14 residues. The CDR3 is CASTKGSHNSPLHF. CDR3 coding DNA: TGTGCCAGCACCAAAGGGTCCCATAATTCACCCCTCCACTTT.

This clonotype was seen once. The J gene is TRBJ2-7, the V gene TRBV15; D remains unclear. Per germline, CDR1 LNHNV and CDR2 YYDKDF (reference sequence). The germline V and J ends were trimmed by 0 bases and 5 bases, with 5 bases remaining between them. CDR3 size: 12 residues. CDR3 sequence reads: CATSREGNEQYF. As DNA, the CDR3 is TGTGCCACCAGCAGAGAAGGTAACGAGCAGTACTTC.